This T cell receptor (beta chain) was retrieved from a study of blood T cell repertoires in COVID-19 (dated by TCRdb to about 2020). For context, the study as a whole: Samples from collaborators originated in the United States, Italy and Spain and spanned both the acute and convalescent phases of COVID-19. The material from the prospective study consisted of cDNA or gDNA derived from T cells, B-cell-depleted T cells, or PBMCs. Deeply sampled blood TCRbeta repertoires from subjects exposed to, actively infected with, or recovered from COVID-19 were included in the dataset. The repertoires were made available in a free public database intended to serve as a resource for research on the immune response to SARS-CoV-2. The samples were drawn from the first 160 participants of the ongoing ImmuneRACE study and from roughly 1,300 subjects provided by 6 global collaborators. Sample metadata almost always included a de-identified subject ID, COVID-19 status, age in years and sex. HLA class I and class II types, where available, came from metadata supplied by the sample provider rather than from assay-based typing.

Beyond this particular receptor, the publication reports: The amount of clinical and demographic metadata varied by source and participant and was provided uncurated.

TCRbeta CDR3 regions were amplified from genomic DNA using the immunoSEQ Assay, a bias-controlled multiplex PCR. From the authors' description of their analysis: Within the assay, amplification of reference gene primers was used to estimate how many nucleated cells each sample contained. To quantify the absolute abundance of each unique TCRbeta CDR3 rearrangement, sequence reads were collapsed and filtered. For each sample, productive Simpson clonality was calculated as the square root of Simpson's diversity index across productive rearrangements. Drawn from immuneACCESS, this table holds only the in-frame rearrangements with V and J called that TCRdb kept. Clones are partly lost; checked studies trace under half to an unresolved V gene and leave the rest unexplained. The V and J calls and the clone size are those of that table, but D and trimming were determined from the DNA. The sample data list roughly 39,000 clones, and 87% of these were observed just once. Less than 25% of the sample is held by the ten biggest clonotypes.

This clone was found once. Its antigen is currently not known. No much larger clone is present one base from it, and per-base qualities are unavailable. Each collaborating institution followed its own protocols to collect whole blood in K2EDTA tubes. For TCRbeta analysis, collaborators shipped samples as frozen whole blood, isolated PBMCs, or DNA extracted from either of those sample types. Sequencing used peripheral blood. This TCR was recovered from a man in his fifties or sixties with active or convalescent COVID-19.

The CDR3 region: CASSGGPTGELFF. The DNA sequence is TGTGCCAGCAGCGGGGGACCCACCGGGGAGCTGTTTTTT. The rearrangement joined TRBV28 to TRBJ2-2; TRBD2 is possibly the D segment (6 matching bases). V loses 6 bases of germline sequence and J loses 4 bases, and the interval between the two ends is 9 bases. From cysteine to phenylalanine, the CDR3 is 13 amino acids long. This entry keeps only the CDR3 DNA: 39 bases, framed from base 1. The germline V gene gives CDR1 as MDHEN and CDR2 as SYDVKM. Here the CDR3 is joined to the reference TRBV28 and TRBJ2-2 genes, and the full variable domain is: DVKVTQSSRYLVKRTGEKVFLECVQDMDHENMFWYRQDPGLGLRLIYFSYDVKMKEKGDIPEGYSVSREKKERFSLILESASTNQTSMYLCASSGGPTGELFFGEGSRLTVL.